The 10 T cell receptor beta chains presented below share a single source sample, sequenced in a study of T cells in Graves' hyperthyroidism and ophthalmopathy. Authors of the study amplified TCR beta CDR3 regions from RNA transcripts. The HTBI set primed first-round TCR CDR3 RT-PCR. TCRdb used MiXCR to reprocess the multiplex PCR reads, holding one entry per CDR3 protein. The table includes more than 550,000 distinct CDR3 sequences, about 17% detected once. Material: blood. The receptors were gathered from a woman aged 45-59 years with Graves' hyperthyroidism that later progressed to Graves' ophthalmopathy.

This clonotype was seen only a few times. The chain recombines TRBV20-1 with TRBJ1-2, with D possibly matching TRBD1 (6 bases). CDR1 is DFQATT, CDR2 SNEGSKA, per germline (reference sequence). V lost 5 bases and J 12 bases, leaving 19 bases between the germline ends. This CDR3 has 12 amino acids. CDR3 residues: CSALDGQNYHTF. CDR3 nucleotide sequence: TGCAGTGCTCTGGACGGACAGAATTACCACACCTTC.

The sample holds a few counts of this clonotype. The chain is built from TRBV5-6 and TRBJ1-3; D call uncertain. The CDR3 runs 15 residues. V lost 0 bases and J 4 bases, leaving 11 bases between the germline ends. Germline assignment: CDR1 SGHDT and CDR2 YYEEEE. The CDR3 DNA is TGTGCCAGCAGCTTGGCCTTTAAACCCGGAAACACCATATATTTT. Its translation: CASSLAFKPGNTIYF.

This clonotype occurred many times. J is TRBJ2-7 and V is TRBV3-1; 8 bases line up with TRBD2. Germline values: CDR1 LGHDT, CDR2 YNNKEL (reference sequence). The CDR3 is 15 residues long. Trimming at V came to 0 bases and at J to 3 bases, leaving 4 bases not matched to a gene. In DNA form, the CDR3 reads TGTGCCAGCAGCCAAGAAGCGGGGGTTCGCTACGAGCAGTACTTC. It specifies CASSQEAGVRYEQYF.

With regard to this clonotype: This may be a read error, as it is one base from a much larger clone. J is TRBJ1-1 and V is TRBV29-1; 7 bases line up with TRBD1. The ends lost 8 bases at V and 5 bases at J; junction bases unmatched: 11. CDR3 length: 13 residues. Germline assignment: CDR1 SQVTM and CDR2 ANQGSEA. The CDR3 sequence: CSPHGQAETEAFF. DNA of the CDR3: TGCAGCCCCCATGGACAGGCGGAAACTGAAGCTTTCTTT.

A few counts support this clonotype. The V call is TRBV7-3, the J call TRBJ1-1; TRBD1 is a possible D gene (5 bases). Trimming stripped 5 bases from V and 4 bases from J, with 20 bases between. CDR3 length equals 16 residues. From germline, CDR1 is SGHTA and CDR2 FQGTGA. For the CDR3, the DNA is TGTGCCAGCAGCCAAACTCAGGGAGGGGCCGTCACTGAAGCTTTCTTT. The encoded protein is CASSQTQGGAVTEAFF.

This chain connects TRBV28 to TRBJ1-1; D perhaps matches TRBD1 (6 bases). CDR1 is MDHEN and CDR2 is SYDVKM in the germline V gene. Deletions cut 5 bases from V and 2 bases from J, with 21 bases between. CDR3 length equals 17 residues. The CDR3 here is CASSTRGGPKLNTEAFF. CDR3 nucleotides: TGTGCCAGCAGTACCCGAGGGGGGCCAAAACTCAACACTGAAGCTTTCTTT.

The J gene is TRBJ1-6, the V gene TRBV11-3; D unresolved. There are 14 residues in the CDR3. Germline CDR1 and CDR2: SGHNT and YENEEA. V dropped 3 bases and J dropped 10 bases, with 13 bases sitting between them. Here the CDR3 DNA reads TGTGCCAGCAGCTTTCGAGCTAGTAACTCACCCCTCCACTTT. Amino acids: CASSFRASNSPLHF.

As concerns this clonotype: One junction end disagrees with the germline gene, perhaps due to a read error. This chain connects TRBV10-2 to TRBJ1-1; D gene unclear. Germline lookup yields CDR1 WSHSY and CDR2 SAAADI. The CDR3 totals 14 residues. CDR3 nucleotide sequence: TGCGCCGGCAGTGAGACCGGGAGTGAGGTAAAAGCTTTCTTT. Translation: CAGSETGSEVKAFF.

This clonotype was seen a handful of times. The V call is TRBV15, the J call TRBJ2-3; TRBD2 might be the D (5 bases). The CDR3 covers 14 residues. CDR1 LNHNV and CDR2 YYDKDF come from the germline V gene (reference sequence). V was clipped by 5 bases and J by 0 bases, with 9 bases between them. This chain's CDR3 is CATSPLASTDTQYF. The DNA for the CDR3 is TGTGCCACCAGCCCGCTAGCTAGCACAGATACGCAGTATTTT. The full variable domain, its missing parts supplied by reference TRBV15 and TRBJ2-3, is DAMVIQNPRYQVTQFGKPVTLSCSQTLNHNVMYWYQQKSSQAPKLLFHYYDKDFNNEADTPDNFQSRRPNTSFCFLDIRSPGLGDTAMYLCATSPLASTDTQYFGPGTRLTVL.

This clonotype was detected many times. The V call is TRBV24-1, the J call TRBJ2-5, with TRBD1 identical over 10 bases. Germline trimming cut 4 bases from V and 5 bases from J; bases unmatched to any gene: 9. Germline V gene sequence: CDR1 KGHDR, CDR2 SFDVKD. The CDR3 runs 16 residues. The DNA of the CDR3 is TGTGCCACCAGTGACCCTTTGACAGGGGGCATGGAGACCCAGTACTTC. Translation: CATSDPLTGGMETQYF.